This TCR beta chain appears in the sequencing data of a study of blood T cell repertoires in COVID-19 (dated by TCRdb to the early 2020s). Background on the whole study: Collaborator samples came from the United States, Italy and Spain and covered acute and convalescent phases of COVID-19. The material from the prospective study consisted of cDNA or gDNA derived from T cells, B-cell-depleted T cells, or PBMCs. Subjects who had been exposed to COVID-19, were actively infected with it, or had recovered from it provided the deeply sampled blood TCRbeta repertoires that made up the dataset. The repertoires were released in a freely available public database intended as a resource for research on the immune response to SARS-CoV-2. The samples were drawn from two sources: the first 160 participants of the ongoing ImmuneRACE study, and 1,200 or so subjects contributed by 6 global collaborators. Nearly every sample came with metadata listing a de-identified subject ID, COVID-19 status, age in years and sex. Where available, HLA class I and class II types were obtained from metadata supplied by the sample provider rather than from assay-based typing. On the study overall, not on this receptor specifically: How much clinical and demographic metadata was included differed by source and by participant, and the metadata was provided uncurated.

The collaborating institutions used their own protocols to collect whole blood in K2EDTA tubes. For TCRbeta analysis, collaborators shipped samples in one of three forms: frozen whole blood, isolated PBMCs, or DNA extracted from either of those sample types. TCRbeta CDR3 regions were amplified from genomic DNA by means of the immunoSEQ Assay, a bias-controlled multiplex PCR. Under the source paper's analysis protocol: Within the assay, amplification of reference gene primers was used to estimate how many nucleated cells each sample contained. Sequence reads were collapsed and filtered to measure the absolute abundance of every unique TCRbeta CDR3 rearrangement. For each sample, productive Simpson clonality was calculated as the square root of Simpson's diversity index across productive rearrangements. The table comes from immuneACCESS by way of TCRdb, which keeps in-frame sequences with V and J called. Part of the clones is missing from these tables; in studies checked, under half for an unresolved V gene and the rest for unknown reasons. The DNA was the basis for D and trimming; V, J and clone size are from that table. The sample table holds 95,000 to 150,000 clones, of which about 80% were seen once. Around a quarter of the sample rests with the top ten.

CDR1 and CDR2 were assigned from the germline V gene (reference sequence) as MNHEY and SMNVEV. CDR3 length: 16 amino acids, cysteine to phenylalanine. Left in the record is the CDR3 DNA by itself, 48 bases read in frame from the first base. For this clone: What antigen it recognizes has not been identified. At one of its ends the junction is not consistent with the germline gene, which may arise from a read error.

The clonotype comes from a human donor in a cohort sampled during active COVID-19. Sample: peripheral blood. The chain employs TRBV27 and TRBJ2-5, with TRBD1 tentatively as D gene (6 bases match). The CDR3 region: CASSLSATRGGETQYF. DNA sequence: TGTGCCAGCAGCTTATCTGCCACCAGGGGTGGGGAGACCCAGTACTTC.